The clone carrying this T cell receptor beta chain was observed a few times. The target antigen is unknown. The data stem from a study of vaccination and CD4 T cells after COVID-19. The CDR3 covers 15 residues. Germline CDR1 MNHEY, CDR2 SVGAGI. The ends were cut back, 0 bases at V and 5 bases at J, with 11 bases in the middle. Sequence data for DNA of cultured CD4+ T cells were generated by the Oncomine TCR Beta short-read assay. TCRdb itself ran the PCR reads through MiXCR, one entry per CDR3 protein. The table shows 20,000 or so distinct CDR3 sequences, with approximately 48% occurring only once. Regarding treatment: approximately nine-day PBMC culture with coronavirus spike peptide pools or control peptides (ViraFEST assay). Investigators isolated CD4+ T cells by negative selection after about 10 days of culture.

The sequence was collected from a human donor who had recovered from COVID-19. The J gene is TRBJ1-5, the V gene TRBV6-5; D call uncertain. Source material: CD4+ T cells from blood, cultured in vitro. The CDR3 sequence: CASSYSSNRDQPQHF. CDR3 sequence (DNA): TGTGCCAGCAGTTACTCAAGTAATCGGGATCAGCCCCAGCATTTT.